Listed below are T cell receptor beta chains from one sample, sequenced in a study of neoadjuvant anti-PD-1 for oral cavity cancer. Measured with immunoSEQ multiplex PCR; TCRdb has only the in-frame clones, and not every one. The sample carries 35,000 to 40,000 clones, around 38% recorded once. Sequenced here: tumor tissue, sampled after nivolumab (anti-PD-1) treatment. All receptors come from a person aged 40 to 85 with oral cavity squamous cell carcinoma. Each CDR3 is given without its conserved first and last residue. Fields, in order: D gene, J gene, V gene, CDR3 protein. A D gene is named only where the DNA matches it firmly.

TRBD1 | TRBJ2-1 | TRBV7-3 | ASRDRDRGLNEQF
TRBD1 | TRBJ2-7 | TRBV28 | ASSLYSDRAPYEQY
TRBD2 | TRBJ2-6 | TRBV9 | ASSVGGGTTGANVLT
TRBD1 | TRBJ1-1 | TRBV5-1 | ASSLTGGLNTEAF
- | TRBJ2-2 | TRBV7-3 | ASSLTGTRTGELF
TRBD1 | TRBJ2-7 | TRBV4-1 | ASSRTGTGVGNEQY
TRBD2 | TRBJ2-1 | TRBV2 | ASTWTSGYNEQF
TRBD1 | TRBJ1-1 | TRBV19 | ASIPFGQGGTEAF
TRBD1 | TRBJ1-6 | TRBV2 | ASSTTVTGTGSPLH
TRBD1 | TRBJ1-5 | TRBV9 | ASSAGTGFSNQPQH
TRBD2 | TRBJ2-1 | TRBV7-2 | ASSLTSGSGHNEQF
TRBD1 | TRBJ2-7 | TRBV27 | ASRDRDHEQY
- | TRBJ2-5 | TRBV7-3 | ASSQEETQY
TRBD1 | TRBJ2-1 | TRBV29-1 | SVDPGTGGSEQF
- | TRBJ2-7 | TRBV29-1 | SVEDRGPDYEQY
TRBD1 | TRBJ2-2 | TRBV6-5 | ASSYSGQHTGELF
- | TRBJ1-1 | TRBV9 | ASSVGVEREAF
- | TRBJ1-2 | TRBV10-3 | AISATGGFNYGYT
- | TRBJ1-4 | TRBV2 | ASSGYGYQDEKLF
- | TRBJ2-7 | TRBV19 | ASSRDTGPGGYEQY
- | TRBJ2-2 | TRBV10-3 | AISDWTRASKAGELF
- | TRBJ2-7 | TRBV21-1 | ASSKWGGPSTGTGRNEQY
- | TRBJ1-1 | TRBV5-6 | ASSSGVGNTEAF
TRBD1 | TRBJ2-2 | TRBV27 | ASSRGQGTGELF
- | TRBJ2-7 | TRBV6-6 | ASSYGGPLYEQY
- | TRBJ2-7 | TRBV27 | ASAAMGSYEQY
- | TRBJ2-1 | TRBV6-1 | ASSEKSGSYNEQF
TRBD2 | TRBJ2-2 | TRBV7-8 | ASSLTSGRMF
- | TRBJ2-5 | TRBV27 | ASSLYKPLRETQY
- | TRBJ1-2 | TRBV5-1 | ASSLGGYGYT
- | TRBJ2-1 | TRBV7-9 | ASRPGPITVKQF